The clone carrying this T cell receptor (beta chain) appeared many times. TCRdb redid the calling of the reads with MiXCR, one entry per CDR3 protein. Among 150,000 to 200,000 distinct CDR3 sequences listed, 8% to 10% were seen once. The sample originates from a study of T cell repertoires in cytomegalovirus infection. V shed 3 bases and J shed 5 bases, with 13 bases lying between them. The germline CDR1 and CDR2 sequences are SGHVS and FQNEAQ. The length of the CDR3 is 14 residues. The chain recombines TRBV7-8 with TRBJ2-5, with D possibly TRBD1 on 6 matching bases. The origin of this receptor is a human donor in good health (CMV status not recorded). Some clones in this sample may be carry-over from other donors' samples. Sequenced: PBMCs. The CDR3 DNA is TGTGCCAGCAGCTTGGGGCAGGGGAGCGAGACCCAGTACTTC. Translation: CASSLGQGSETQYF.